This passage covers 24 T cell receptor beta chains from one sample sequenced in a study of blood T cell repertoires in COVID-19. Profiling relied on immunoSEQ multiplex PCR, and the TCRdb table lists in-frame clones only, not all of them. The sample yields about 180,000 clones, approximately 85% seen once. Sequencing was performed on peripheral blood. The receptors come from a human donor with active or convalescent COVID-19. The donor label of this sample is uncertain.

The chain is built from TRBV6-1 and TRBJ1-5; 9 bases line up with TRBD1. CDR1 is MNHNS, CDR2 SASEGT, per germline. V trimming: 3 bases; J trimming: 5 bases; junction bases outside the gene matches: 11. This CDR3 contains 17 residues. The CDR3 sequence is CASSDPWATGGHQPQHF. As DNA, the CDR3 is TGTGCCAGCAGTGACCCGTGGGCGACAGGGGGACATCAGCCCCAGCATTTT.

CDR3 bases: TGTGCCAGCAGCGTAACAGGGGTTGTTCCTGGAAACACCATATATTTT. The encoded protein is CASSVTGVVPGNTIYF. The V and J genes are TRBV9 and TRBJ1-3, with 7 bases identical to TRBD1. The CDR3 is 16 residues long. Per the germline V gene, CDR1 is SGDLS and CDR2 is YYNGEE. J lost 2 bases, V lost 1 base, and 6 bases had no gene match.

This clone turned up a few times. The chain has TRBV2 and TRBJ2-2; TRBD2 might be the D (5 bases). Per the germline V gene, CDR1 is SNHLY and CDR2 is FYNNEI. This CDR3 is built from 14 residues. V lost 6 bases to trimming and J lost 7 bases, with 15 bases between them. In DNA, the CDR3 is TGTGCCAGCAGAGGGCGGCTAGCTAGCGGGGAGCTGTTTTTT. Protein product: CASRGRLASGELFF. The variable domain in full, completed from reference TRBV2 and TRBJ2-2, reads EPEVTQTPSHQVTQMGQEVILRCVPISNHLYFYWYRQILGQKVEFLVSFYNNEISEKSEIFDDQFSVERPDGSNFTLKIRSTKLEDSAMYFCASRGRLASGELFFGEGSRLTVL.

The rearrangement uses TRBV7-9 and TRBJ2-1; D is ambiguous. Looked up from germline, CDR1 is SEHNR and CDR2 is FQNEAQ (reference sequence). The CDR3 is 12 amino acids. Trimming took off 0 bases at V and 10 bases at J, with 7 bases between the two ends. The CDR3 here is CASSLALQEQFF. CDR3 bases: TGTGCCAGCAGCTTAGCGCTTCAGGAGCAGTTCTTC.

The gene calls are TRBV5-1 and TRBJ2-1, with 10 positions matching TRBD2. V gave up 5 bases and J gave up 5 bases; unmatched junction bases: 4. The germline V gene has CDR1 SGHRS and CDR2 YFSETQ. CDR3 length: 14 amino acids. CDR3 residues: CASRLGLANNEQFF. CDR3 coding DNA: TGCGCCAGCAGGCTGGGACTAGCGAACAATGAGCAGTTCTTC.

This clone was observed a handful of times. The rearrangement joins TRBV18 to TRBJ2-3; 10 nucleotides match TRBD2. This CDR3 is built from 13 residues. Germline assignment: CDR1 KGHSH and CDR2 LQKENI. With 8 bases clipped from V and 5 bases from J, the junction kept 4 bases outside the gene matches. The CDR3 spells CASGTSEGDTQYF. In DNA form, the CDR3 reads TGTGCCAGCGGGACTAGCGAAGGAGATACGCAGTATTTT.

V and J are TRBV5-4 and TRBJ2-3, with D possibly matching TRBD1 (5 bases). This CDR3 is 15 amino acids long. V shed 3 bases and J shed 1 base, with 12 bases lying between them. Germline assignment: CDR1 SGHNT and CDR2 YYREEE (reference sequence). The CDR3, as DNA: TGTGCCAGCAGCTCCCCTAAAGGGGGCACAGATACGCAGTATTTT. Its protein product is CASSSPKGGTDTQYF.

V gene TRBV6-6 combines with J gene TRBJ2-2; a possible D gene is TRBD2 (5 bases). From germline, CDR1 is MNHNY and CDR2 SVGAGI (reference sequence). The CDR3 is 15 amino acids. V lost 5 bases and J 1 base, leaving 11 bases between the germline ends. The CDR3 DNA is TGTGCCAGCAGTCCCCGGGGAATGAACACCGGGGAGCTGTTTTTT. This sequence encodes CASSPRGMNTGELFF.

This chain connects TRBV2 to TRBJ2-3, with 7 positions matching TRBD2. The length of the CDR3 is 14 residues. V was pared by 6 bases and J by 5 bases, with 8 bases of the junction left unmatched. In germline, CDR1 is SNHLY, CDR2 FYNNEI. The CDR3 DNA reads as TGTGCCAGCAGGCAGCGGGACCAATTAGATACGCAGTATTTT. It codes for CASRQRDQLDTQYF.

The chain combines TRBV7-2 with TRBJ2-5; 8 positions agree with TRBD1. The CDR3 extends over 15 amino acids. V shed 0 bases, J shed 3 bases, and the junction held 3 bases outside the gene matches. Germline V lookup: CDR1 SGHTA, CDR2 FQGNSA. CDR3 DNA: TGTGCCAGCAGCTTAGCCAGGGGGCAGAAAGAGACCCAGTACTTC. Translating gives CASSLARGQKETQYF.

The chain combines TRBV7-9 with TRBJ1-3, with D uncertain. CDR3 length: 14 residues. Germline CDR1 is SEHNR and CDR2 is FQNEAQ (reference sequence). Trimming stripped 4 bases from V and 4 bases from J, with 11 bases between. The CDR3 protein is CASSYAVSGNTIYF. DNA of the CDR3: TGTGCCAGCAGCTACGCGGTATCCGGAAACACCATATATTTT. Complete variable domain (other parts from reference TRBV7-9 and TRBJ1-3): DTGVSQNPRHKITKRGQNVTFRCDPISEHNRLYWYRQTLGQGPEFLTYFQNEAQLEKSRLLSDRFSAERPKGSFSTLEIQRTEQGDSAMYLCASSYAVSGNTIYFGEGSWLTVV.

This rearrangement joins TRBV12-3 or TRBV12-4 to TRBJ1-1, with D perhaps matching TRBD1 (6 bases). The CDR3 runs to 12 residues. The V and J ends lost 5 bases and 8 bases respectively, with 12 bases between them. Here the CDR3 DNA reads TGTGCCAGCAGTCCCCTCGACAGGGAAGCTTTCTTT. The encoded protein is CASSPLDREAFF.

The chain is built from TRBV7-2 and TRBJ2-3; 7 bases are a match to TRBD2. CDR1 and CDR2 from the germline V gene are SGHTA and FQGNSA. V lost 3 bases to trimming and J lost 0 bases; unmatched junction nucleotides: 6. This CDR3 has 16 amino acids. The CDR3 reads CASSFGGRWSTDTQYF. DNA of the CDR3: TGTGCCAGCAGCTTCGGGGGGAGGTGGAGCACAGATACGCAGTATTTT.

The chain employs TRBV29-1 and TRBJ2-5, with 9 positions matching TRBD2. J gave up 5 bases and V 4 bases, and 5 bases lay outside the gene matches. The CDR3 loop spans 13 amino acids. Germline CDR1 SQVTM, CDR2 ANQGSEA. CDR3 sequence reads: CSVGLAGGETQYF. CDR3 nucleotides: TGCAGCGTTGGTCTGGCGGGGGGGGAGACCCAGTACTTC.

This clone came up once. The chain combines TRBV2 with TRBJ1-2; TRBD1 matches at 7 bases. CDR1 is SNHLY and CDR2 is FYNNEI in the germline V gene. This CDR3 comprises 13 residues. V lost 6 bases and J lost 3; bases outside the gene matches: 4. The CDR3 bases are TGTGCCAGCAGCCAAGGGGGCGACTATGGCTACACCTTC. Translated: CASSQGGDYGYTF.

This clone was recorded a few times. V is TRBV10-3 and J is TRBJ1-1, with D possibly matching TRBD1 (5 bases). This CDR3 has 11 residues. Germline values: CDR1 ENHRY, CDR2 SYGVKD. V lost 8 bases to trimming and J lost 6 bases, with 10 bases between them. Here the CDR3 DNA reads TGTGCCATCGGGACTACCGCTGAAGCTTTCTTT. Translation: CAIGTTAEAFF.

The chain couples TRBV7-2 to TRBJ2-1, with 11 bases lining up with TRBD2. The ends lost 5 bases at V and 2 bases at J; junction bases unmatched: 2. This CDR3 has 15 amino acids. Germline assignment: CDR1 SGHTA and CDR2 FQGNSA. CDR3: CASSLSGGAYNEQFF. CDR3 in DNA: TGTGCCAGCAGCCTTAGCGGGGGGGCCTACAATGAGCAGTTCTTC.

The rearrangement joins TRBV18 to TRBJ2-1; 11 nucleotides align to TRBD2. The CDR3 extends over 16 amino acids. With V trimmed by 1 base and J by 4 bases, 3 bases remained unmatched. Germline V CDR1 and CDR2: KGHSH, LQKENI. CDR3 region: CASSPLLAGAYNEQFF. CDR3 coding DNA: TGTGCCAGCTCACCACTACTAGCGGGAGCGTACAATGAGCAGTTCTTC.

The V call is TRBV10-2, the J call TRBJ2-1, with D tentatively TRBD1 (5 bases). Per the germline V gene, CDR1 is WSHSY and CDR2 is SAAADI. The CDR3 is made up of 12 amino acids. Trimming removed 5 bases at V and 8 bases at J, with 10 bases between. CDR3 region: CASSFQGYEQFF. The CDR3 nucleotides read TGCGCCAGCAGTTTCCAGGGTTATGAGCAGTTCTTC.

This clone was seen a handful of times. The chain is built from TRBV7-6 and TRBJ2-2; weak D call: TRBD2 (6 bases). Trimming removed 4 bases from V and 6 bases from J, with 9 bases in between. The CDR3 runs 13 residues. Per the germline V gene, CDR1 is SGHVS and CDR2 is FNYEAQ. CDR3 residues: CASSSSGAGELFF. DNA for the CDR3: TGTGCCAGCAGCTCGTCGGGGGCCGGGGAGCTGTTTTTT.

The V gene is TRBV4-1, the J gene TRBJ2-3; D may be TRBD2 (6 bases). V dropped 4 bases and J dropped 2 bases, with 13 bases sitting between them. CDR3 length: 15 residues. Looked up from germline, CDR1 is MGHRA and CDR2 is YSYEKL. In DNA form, the CDR3 reads TGCGCCAGCAGCCCCCGACTAGTTTCCACAGATACGCAGTATTTT. This encodes CASSPRLVSTDTQYF.

The J gene is TRBJ1-6, the V gene TRBV11-3; TRBD1 matches 9 bases. Losses at the gene ends were 4 bases for V and 10 bases for J; bases not matched to a gene: 5. The length of the CDR3 is 14 residues. Germline V CDR1 and CDR2: SGHNT, YENEEA. The CDR3 spells CASSSQGAESPLHF. CDR3 coding DNA: TGTGCCAGCAGCTCACAGGGGGCGGAATCACCCCTCCACTTT.

The chain recombines TRBV3-1 (or the pseudogene TRBV3-2) with TRBJ1-2; TRBD1 is a possible D gene (6 bases). The V gene lost 2 bases and the J gene lost 7 bases, with 14 bases spanning the gap. The length of the CDR3 is 14 residues. Germline CDR1 is LGHDT and CDR2 is YNNKEL (reference sequence). The CDR3: CASSQNRAASGYTF. DNA for the CDR3: TGTGCCAGCAGCCAAAACAGGGCTGCGTCTGGCTACACCTTC.

The chain combines TRBV28 with TRBJ1-2; 7 bases align to TRBD1. The V and J ends lost 7 bases and 6 bases, in that order; junction bases with no gene match: 11. The CDR3 loop spans 14 amino acids. Germline V gene sequence: CDR1 MDHEN, CDR2 SYDVKM. The CDR3 reads CASTRDTGENGYTF. The CDR3 coding sequence is TGTGCCAGCACCCGAGACACAGGGGAGAATGGCTACACCTTC.